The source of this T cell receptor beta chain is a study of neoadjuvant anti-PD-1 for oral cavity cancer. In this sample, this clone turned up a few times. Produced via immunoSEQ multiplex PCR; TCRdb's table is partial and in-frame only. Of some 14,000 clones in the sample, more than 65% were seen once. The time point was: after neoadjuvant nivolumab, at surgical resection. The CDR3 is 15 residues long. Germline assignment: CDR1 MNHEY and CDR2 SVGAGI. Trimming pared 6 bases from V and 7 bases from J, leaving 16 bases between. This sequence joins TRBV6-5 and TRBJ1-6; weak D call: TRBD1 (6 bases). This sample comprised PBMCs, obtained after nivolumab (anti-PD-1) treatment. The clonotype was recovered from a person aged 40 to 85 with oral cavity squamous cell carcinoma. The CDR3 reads CASREQGLRNSPLHF. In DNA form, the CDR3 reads TGTGCCAGCAGGGAACAGGGACTTCGCAATTCACCCCTCCACTTT.